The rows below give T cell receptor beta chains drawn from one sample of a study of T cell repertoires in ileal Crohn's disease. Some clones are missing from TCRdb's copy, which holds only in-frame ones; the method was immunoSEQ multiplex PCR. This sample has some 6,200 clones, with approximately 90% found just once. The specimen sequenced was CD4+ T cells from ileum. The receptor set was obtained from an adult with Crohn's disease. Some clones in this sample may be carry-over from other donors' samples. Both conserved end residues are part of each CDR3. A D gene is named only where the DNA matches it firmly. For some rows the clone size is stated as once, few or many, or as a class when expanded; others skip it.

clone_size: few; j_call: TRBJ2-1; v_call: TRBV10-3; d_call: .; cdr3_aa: CAIRGGNEQFF; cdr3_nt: TGTGCCATCAGGGGCGGGAATGAGCAGTTCTTC
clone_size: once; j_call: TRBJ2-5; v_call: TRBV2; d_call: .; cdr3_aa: CASSELRAAQYF; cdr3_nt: TGTGCCAGCAGTGAACTGCGTGCGGCCCAGTACTTC
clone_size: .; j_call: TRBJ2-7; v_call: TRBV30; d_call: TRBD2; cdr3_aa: CAWSVSLLAGGPYSPEQYF; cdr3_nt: TGTGCCTGGAGTGTATCCCTACTAGCGGGAGGGCCGTATTCTCCCGAGCAGTACTTC
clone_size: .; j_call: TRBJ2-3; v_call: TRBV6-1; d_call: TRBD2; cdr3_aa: CASIVREDRYTQYF; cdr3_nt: TGTGCCAGTATTGTACGGGAGGATAGATATACGCAGTATTTT
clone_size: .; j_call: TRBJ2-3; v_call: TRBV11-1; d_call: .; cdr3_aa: CASSFHKGADTQYF; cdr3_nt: TGTGCCAGCAGCTTCCATAAAGGGGCAGATACGCAGTATTTT
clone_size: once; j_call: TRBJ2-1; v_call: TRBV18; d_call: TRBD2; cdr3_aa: CASSPKREPNEQFF; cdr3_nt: TGTGCCAGCTCACCAAAGCGGGAGCCTAATGAGCAGTTCTTC
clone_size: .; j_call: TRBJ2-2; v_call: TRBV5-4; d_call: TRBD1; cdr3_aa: CASSGGTGIGELFF; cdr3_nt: TGTGCCAGCAGCGGAGGGACAGGGATCGGGGAGCTGTTTTTT
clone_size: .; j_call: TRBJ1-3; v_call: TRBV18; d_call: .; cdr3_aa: CASSPADSGNTIYF; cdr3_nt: TGTGCCAGCTCACCAGCGGACTCTGGAAACACCATATATTTT
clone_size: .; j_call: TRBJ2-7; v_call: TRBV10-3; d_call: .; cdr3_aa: CAIRTFSYEQYF; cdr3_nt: TGTGCCATCAGGACATTCTCCTACGAGCAGTACTTC
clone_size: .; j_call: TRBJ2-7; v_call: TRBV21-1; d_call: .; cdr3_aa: CAPERGTSNLYEQYF; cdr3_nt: TGTGCCCCCGAACGCGGGACTAGCAACCTCTACGAGCAGTACTTC
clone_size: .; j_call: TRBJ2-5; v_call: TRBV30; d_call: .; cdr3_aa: CAWSVSRQVGQETQYF; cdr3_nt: TGTGCCTGGAGTGTAAGTCGGCAGGTCGGCCAAGAGACCCAGTACTTC
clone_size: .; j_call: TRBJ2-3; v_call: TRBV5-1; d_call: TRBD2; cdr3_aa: CASSLAPGGRASDTQYF; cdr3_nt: TGCGCCAGCAGCTTGGCCCCTGGCGGGAGGGCCTCAGATACGCAGTATTTT
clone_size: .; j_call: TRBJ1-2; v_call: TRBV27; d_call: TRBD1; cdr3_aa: CASSMTGEGGYGYTF; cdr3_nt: TGTGCCAGCAGCATGACAGGGGAAGGGGGCTATGGCTACACCTTC
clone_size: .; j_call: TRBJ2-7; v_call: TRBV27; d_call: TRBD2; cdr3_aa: CASRPISSGKYEQYF; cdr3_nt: TGTGCCAGCAGACCTATATCTAGCGGGAAATACGAGCAGTACTTC
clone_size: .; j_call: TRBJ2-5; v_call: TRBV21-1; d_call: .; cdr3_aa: CASSPRTGVRETQYF; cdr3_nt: TGTGCCAGCAGCCCCCGGACAGGGGTGCGGGAGACCCAGTACTTC
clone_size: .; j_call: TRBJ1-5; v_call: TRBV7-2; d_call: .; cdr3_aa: CASSYRGDQPQHF; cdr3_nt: TGTGCCAGCAGCTACCGGGGTGATCAGCCCCAGCATTTT
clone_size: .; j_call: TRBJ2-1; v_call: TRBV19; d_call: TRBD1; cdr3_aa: CASSMAPQWTGGYDEQFF; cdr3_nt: TGTGCCAGTAGTATGGCCCCCCAATGGACAGGGGGCTACGATGAGCAGTTCTTC
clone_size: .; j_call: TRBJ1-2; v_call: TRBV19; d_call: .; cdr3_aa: CASSIATARRGYTF; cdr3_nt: TGTGCCAGTAGTATAGCGACAGCCCGACGGGGCTACACCTTC
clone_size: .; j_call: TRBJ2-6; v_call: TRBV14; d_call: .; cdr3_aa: CASSQDRAQYGANVLTF; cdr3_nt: TGTGCCAGCAGCCAAGACAGGGCTCAATATGGGGCCAACGTCCTGACTTTC
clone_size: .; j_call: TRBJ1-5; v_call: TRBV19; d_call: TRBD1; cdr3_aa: CASRTTGGNQPQHF; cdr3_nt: TGTGCCAGTAGGACGACAGGGGGCAATCAGCCCCAGCATTTT
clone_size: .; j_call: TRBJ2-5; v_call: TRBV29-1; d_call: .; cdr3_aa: CSFTRAGLQETQYF; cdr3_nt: TGCAGCTTTACGAGGGCGGGCCTCCAAGAGACCCAGTACTTC
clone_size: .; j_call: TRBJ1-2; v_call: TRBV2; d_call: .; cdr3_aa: CASSEALRRDAYGYTF; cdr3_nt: TGTGCCAGCAGTGAAGCGCTGAGGAGAGATGCTTATGGCTACACCTTC
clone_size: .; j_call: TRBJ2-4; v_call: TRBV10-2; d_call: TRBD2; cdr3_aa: CASRTSGGIAKNIQYF; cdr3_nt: TGCGCCAGCAGGACTAGCGGGGGGATAGCCAAAAACATTCAGTACTTC
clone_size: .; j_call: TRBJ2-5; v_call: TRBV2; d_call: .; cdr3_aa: CASSEAAWETQYF; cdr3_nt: TGTGCCAGCAGTGAGGCGGCATGGGAGACCCAGTACTTC
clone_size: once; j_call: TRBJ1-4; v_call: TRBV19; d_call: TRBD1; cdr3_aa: CASSISQGVREKLFF; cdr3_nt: TGTGCCAGTAGTATTTCACAGGGGGTAAGAGAAAAACTGTTTTTT
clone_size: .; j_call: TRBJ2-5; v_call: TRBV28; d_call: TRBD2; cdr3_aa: CASSLMVAGGPETQYF; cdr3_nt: TGTGCCAGCAGTTTAATGGTAGCGGGAGGGCCCGAGACCCAGTACTTC
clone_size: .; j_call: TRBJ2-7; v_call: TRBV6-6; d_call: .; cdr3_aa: CASIPNPPRYEQYF; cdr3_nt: TGTGCCAGCATCCCTAATCCGCCGCGGTACGAGCAGTACTTC
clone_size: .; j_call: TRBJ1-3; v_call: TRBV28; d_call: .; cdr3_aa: CASSLVTPSGNTIYF; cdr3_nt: TGTGCCAGCAGTTTAGTTACACCCTCTGGAAACACCATATATTTT
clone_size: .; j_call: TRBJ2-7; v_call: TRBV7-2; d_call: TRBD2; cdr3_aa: CASSSGTSGPYEQYF; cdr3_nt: TGTGCCAGCAGCTCAGGGACTAGCGGTCCCTACGAGCAGTACTTC
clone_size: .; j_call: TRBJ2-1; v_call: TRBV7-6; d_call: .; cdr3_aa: CASSADTSRSYNEQFF; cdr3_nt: TGTGCCAGCAGCGCTGATACTAGTAGGTCCTACAATGAGCAGTTCTTC
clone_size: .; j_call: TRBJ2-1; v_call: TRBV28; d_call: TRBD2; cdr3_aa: CASSERGAPGNEQFF; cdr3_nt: TGTGCCAGCAGTGAGCGGGGGGCGCCGGGCAATGAGCAGTTCTTC